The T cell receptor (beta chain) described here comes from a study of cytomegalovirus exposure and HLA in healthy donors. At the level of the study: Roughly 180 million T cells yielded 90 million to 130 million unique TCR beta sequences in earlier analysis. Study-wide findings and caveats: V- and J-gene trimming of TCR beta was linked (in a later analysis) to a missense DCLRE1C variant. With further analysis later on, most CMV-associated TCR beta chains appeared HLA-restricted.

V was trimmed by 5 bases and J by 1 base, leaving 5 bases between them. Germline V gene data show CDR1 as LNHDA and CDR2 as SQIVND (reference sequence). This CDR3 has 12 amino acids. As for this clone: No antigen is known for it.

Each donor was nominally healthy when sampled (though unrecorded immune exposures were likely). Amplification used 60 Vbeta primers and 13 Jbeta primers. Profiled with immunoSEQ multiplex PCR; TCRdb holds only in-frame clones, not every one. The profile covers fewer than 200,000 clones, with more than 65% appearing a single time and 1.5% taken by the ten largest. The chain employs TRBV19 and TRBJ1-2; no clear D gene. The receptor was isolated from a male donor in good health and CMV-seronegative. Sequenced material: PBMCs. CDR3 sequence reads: CASSPFNYGYTF. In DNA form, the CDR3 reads TGTGCCAGTAGTCCGTTTAACTATGGCTACACCTTC. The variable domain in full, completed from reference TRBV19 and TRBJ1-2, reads DGGITQSPKYLFRKEGQNVTLSCEQNLNHDAMYWYRQDPGQGLRLIYYSQIVNDFQKGDIAEGYSVSREKKESFPLTVTSAQKNPTAFYLCASSPFNYGYTFGSGTRLTVV.